The 5 T cell receptor beta chains below all came from one sample that was sequenced in a study of blood T cells in healthy people across ages (dated by TCRdb to 2015 to 2017). The library relied on 5' RACE. For sequencing, an Illumina HiSeq 2500 was employed. A second roughly 6 to 12 cycle PCR used a sample-barcoded 5' primer and a J-beta primer mix. The public sequencing data were trimmed at Q25 with fastp and processed into clonotypes with MiXCR by TCRdb, which kept only in-frame beta chains. Each entry merges the rows of one CDR3 protein and shows their most common DNA and genes. This sample has some 760,000 distinct CDR3 sequences in its table, and roughly 25% of those were observed once. Together, the top ten hold around 9.2% of the sample. The same specimen was also included in a second study, on T cells of mothers and their children.

The sample was blood. The receptors were gathered from a boy younger than 18 in good health.

This clonotype was detected a few times. The rearrangement links TRBV7-4 to TRBJ1-3, with TRBD1 matching over 9 bases. The germline CDR1 and CDR2 sequences are SGHVT and SQSDAQ. CDR3 length: 17 amino acids. The V and J ends lost 2 bases and 0 bases, in that order; junction bases with no gene match: 5. The CDR3 coding sequence is TGTGCCAGCAGCTTACTTCCGACAGGGGGCTCTGGAAACACCATATATTTT. Translated: CASSLLPTGGSGNTIYF.

This clonotype appeared a few times. The chain has TRBV4-2 and TRBJ1-4; TRBD1 is a possible D gene (6 bases). The CDR3 is 14 amino acids. V was cut by 0 bases and J by 11 bases, with 13 bases left in between. CDR1 LGHNA and CDR2 YNFKEQ come from the germline V gene. This CDR3 reads CASSQDNRDVKLFF. In DNA form, the CDR3 reads TGTGCCAGCAGCCAAGATAACAGGGATGTGAAACTGTTTTTT.

This chain connects TRBV4-3 to TRBJ2-7; 7 bases map to TRBD1. The germline V gene encodes CDR1 LGHNA and CDR2 YSLEER. V dropped 2 bases and J dropped 4; count of bases not matched to a gene: 8. CDR3 length: 15 residues. The CDR3 DNA follows: TGCGCCAGCAGCCAATCCGCCGGGACAGAGTACGAGCAGTACTTC. It yields the protein CASSQSAGTEYEQYF.

The gene calls are TRBV24-1 and TRBJ1-6; TRBD1 is a possible D gene (5 bases). V was cut by 4 bases and J by 7 bases, with 10 bases left in between. CDR3 length: 14 residues. Germline CDR1 and CDR2: KGHDR and SFDVKD. The CDR3 nucleotides are TGTGCCACCAGTGACGGACACACGAATTCACCCCTCCACTTT. This translates into CATSDGHTNSPLHF.

This clonotype occurred a few times. The chain employs TRBV5-1 and TRBJ2-5; D gene unclear. The CDR3 covers 14 residues. CDR1 is SGHRS and CDR2 is YFSETQ in the germline V gene. Between the trimmed V and J ends, which lost 3 bases and 5 bases, there was a span of 14 bases. The CDR3 protein is CASSSNPYEETQYF. The CDR3 region has the DNA TGCGCCAGCAGCTCGAACCCATACGAGGAGACCCAGTACTTC.